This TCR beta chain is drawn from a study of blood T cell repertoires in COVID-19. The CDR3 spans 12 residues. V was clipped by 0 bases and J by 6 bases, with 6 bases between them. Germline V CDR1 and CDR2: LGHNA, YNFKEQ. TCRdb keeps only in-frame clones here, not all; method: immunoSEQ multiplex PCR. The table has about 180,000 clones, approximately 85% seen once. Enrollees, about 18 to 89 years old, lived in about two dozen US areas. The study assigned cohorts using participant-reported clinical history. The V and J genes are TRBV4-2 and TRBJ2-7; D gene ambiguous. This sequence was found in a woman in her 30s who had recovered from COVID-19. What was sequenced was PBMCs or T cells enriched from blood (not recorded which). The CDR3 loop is CASSQDQAEQYF. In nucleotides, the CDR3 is TGTGCCAGCAGCCAAGATCAAGCCGAGCAGTACTTC.